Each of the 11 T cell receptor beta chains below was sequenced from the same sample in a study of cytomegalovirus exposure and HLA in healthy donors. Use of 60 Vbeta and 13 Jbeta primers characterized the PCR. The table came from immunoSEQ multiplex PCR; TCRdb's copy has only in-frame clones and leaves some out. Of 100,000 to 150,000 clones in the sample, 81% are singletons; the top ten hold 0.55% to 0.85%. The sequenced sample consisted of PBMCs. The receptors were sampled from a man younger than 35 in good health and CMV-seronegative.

CDR3 sequence (DNA): TGTGCCAGCTCACAAACGACAGGGCCCTTGAACACTGAAGCTTTCTTT. It yields the protein CASSQTTGPLNTEAFF. The chain combines TRBV18 with TRBJ1-1; 7 positions match TRBD1. CDR3 length: 16 residues. V was clipped by 4 bases and J by 0 bases; unmatched bases: 8. Germline loops: CDR1 KGHSH, CDR2 LQKENI.

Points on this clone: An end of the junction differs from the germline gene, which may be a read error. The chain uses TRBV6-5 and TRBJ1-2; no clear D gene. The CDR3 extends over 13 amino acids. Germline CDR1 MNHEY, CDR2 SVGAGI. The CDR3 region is CASSSRDNHGYTF. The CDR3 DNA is TGTGCCAGCAGTTCACGGGATAACCATGGCTACACCTTC.

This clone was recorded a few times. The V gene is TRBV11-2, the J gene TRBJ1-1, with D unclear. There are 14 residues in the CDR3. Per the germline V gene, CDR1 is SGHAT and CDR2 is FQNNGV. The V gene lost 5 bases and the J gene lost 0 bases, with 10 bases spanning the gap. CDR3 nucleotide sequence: TGTGCCAGCAGCGAAATTGCGGTGAACACTGAAGCTTTCTTT. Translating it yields CASSEIAVNTEAFF. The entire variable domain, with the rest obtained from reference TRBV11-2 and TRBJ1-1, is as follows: EAGVAQSPRYKIIEKRQSVAFWCNPISGHATLYWYQQILGQGPKLLIQFQNNGVVDDSQLPKDRFSAERLKGVDSTLKIQPAKLEDSAVYLCASSEIAVNTEAFFGQGTRLTVV.

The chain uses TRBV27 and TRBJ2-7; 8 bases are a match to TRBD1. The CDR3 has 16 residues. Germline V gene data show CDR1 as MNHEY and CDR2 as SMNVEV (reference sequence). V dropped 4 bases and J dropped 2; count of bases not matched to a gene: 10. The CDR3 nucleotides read TGTGCCAGCAGTTCAGTACAGGGGGAAAAGCCCTACGAGCAGTACTTC. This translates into CASSSVQGEKPYEQYF.

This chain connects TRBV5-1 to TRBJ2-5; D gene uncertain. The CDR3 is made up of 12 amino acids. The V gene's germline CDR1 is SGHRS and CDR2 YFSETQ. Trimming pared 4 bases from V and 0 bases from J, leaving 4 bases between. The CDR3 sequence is CASSRDQETQYF. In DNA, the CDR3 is TGCGCCAGCAGCCGAGACCAAGAGACCCAGTACTTC.

The CDR3 DNA reads as TGTGCCATCAGTGTGTCTCCGGAGAATCAGCCCCAGCATTTT. This translates into CAISVSPENQPQHF. The chain links TRBV10-3 to TRBJ1-5; D gene unclear. This CDR3 is built from 14 residues. Trimming took off 4 bases at V and 4 bases at J, with 11 bases between the two ends. The germline CDR1 and CDR2 sequences are ENHRY and SYGVKD.

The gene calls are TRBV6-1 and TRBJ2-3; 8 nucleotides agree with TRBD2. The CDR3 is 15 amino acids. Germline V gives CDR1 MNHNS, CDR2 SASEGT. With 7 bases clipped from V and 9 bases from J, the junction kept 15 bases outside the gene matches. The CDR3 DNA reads TGTGCCAGCAATTTTTTGGCGGGGGGCCAGCAAACGCAGTATTTT. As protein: CASNFLAGGQQTQYF.

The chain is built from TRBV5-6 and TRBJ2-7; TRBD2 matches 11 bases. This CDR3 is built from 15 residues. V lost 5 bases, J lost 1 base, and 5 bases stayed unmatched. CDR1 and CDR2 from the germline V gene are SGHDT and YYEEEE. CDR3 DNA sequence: TGTGCCAGCAGGAGTGGGACTAGCGGATCCTACGAGCAGTACTTC. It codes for CASRSGTSGSYEQYF.

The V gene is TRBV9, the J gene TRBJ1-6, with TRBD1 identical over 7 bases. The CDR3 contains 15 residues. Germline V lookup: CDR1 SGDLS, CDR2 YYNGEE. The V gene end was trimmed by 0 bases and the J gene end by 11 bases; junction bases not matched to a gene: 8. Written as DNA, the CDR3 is TGTGCCAGCAGCGTAGGAGGGGGCGGGTTGACACCCCTCCACTTT. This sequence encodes CASSVGGGGLTPLHF.

The CDR3 DNA sequence: TGTGCCAGCAGCTTGCGGGAGGGGACTTTCAATTCACCCCTCCACTTT. Encoded protein: CASSLREGTFNSPLHF. V gene TRBV5-6 combines with J gene TRBJ1-6, with a weak D call TRBD1 (5 bases). CDR3 size: 16 residues. Trimming took 1 base from V and 7 from J, leaving 15 bases between them. Germline CDR1 SGHDT, CDR2 YYEEEE.

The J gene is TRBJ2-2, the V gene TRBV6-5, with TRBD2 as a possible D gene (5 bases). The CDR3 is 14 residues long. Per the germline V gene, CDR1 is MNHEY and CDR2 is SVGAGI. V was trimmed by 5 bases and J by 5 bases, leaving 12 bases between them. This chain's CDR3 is CASSQPGKTGELFF. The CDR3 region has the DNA TGTGCCAGCAGTCAGCCGGGGAAAACCGGGGAGCTGTTTTTT.